This T cell receptor beta chain was obtained from a study of T cells after posttransplantation cyclophosphamide. General study findings and limits: Recipient CMV seropositivity and CMV reactivation strongly tracked TRB clonality.

TCRdb's table, derived via immunoSEQ multiplex PCR, lists solely in-frame clones and lacks some. The sample includes tens of thousands of clones, 73% of them seen just once. V was clipped by 6 bases and J by 6 bases, with 15 bases between them. The CDR3 spans 13 residues. Germline V gene data show CDR1 as SNHLY and CDR2 as FYNNEI. With regard to this clone: What it recognizes is unknown.

The TCR comes from a woman aged 60-75 years in good health, CMV-negative, and a related stem cell transplant donor. The sequencing sample was made of memory CD4+ T cells sorted from PBMCs. This sequence joins TRBV2 and TRBJ2-7, with D possibly being TRBD2 (6 bases). The CDR3 loop reads CASSIGGWGEQYF. The CDR3 DNA is TGTGCCAGCAGCATTGGGGGGTGGGGCGAGCAGTACTTC. The full variable domain, with the rest looked up from reference TRBV2 and TRBJ2-7, is EPEVTQTPSHQVTQMGQEVILRCVPISNHLYFYWYRQILGQKVEFLVSFYNNEISEKSEIFDDQFSVERPDGSNFTLKIRSTKLEDSAMYFCASSIGGWGEQYFGPGTRLTVT.